Listed below are T cell receptor beta chains from one sample, sequenced in a study of blood T cell repertoires in COVID-19. This table comes from immunoSEQ multiplex PCR, and its TCRdb copy is limited to in-frame clones, with some not included. The sample shows a few hundred thousand clones, about 85% of them seen only once. The sample consisted of peripheral blood. The receptor set was obtained from a human donor with COVID-19, enrolled during active disease. The donor label of this sample is uncertain. Both conserved end residues are part of each CDR3. Each record gives: clone size, V gene, J gene, D gene, CDR3 protein, CDR3 DNA. A D gene is named only where the DNA matches it firmly. Only part of the rows carry a size: once, few, many, or a class if the clone is expanded.

abundance: .
v_gene: TRBV5-4
j_gene: TRBJ2-1
d_gene: .
CDR3aa: CASSLPTGENEQFF
CDR3nt: TGTGCCAGCAGCTTGCCCACCGGGGAAAATGAGCAGTTCTTC

abundance: few
v_gene: TRBV19
j_gene: TRBJ2-7
d_gene: .
CDR3aa: CATQPGVSYEQYF
CDR3nt: TGTGCCACCCAACCAGGGGTATCCTACGAGCAGTACTTC

abundance: .
v_gene: TRBV18
j_gene: TRBJ2-3
d_gene: .
CDR3aa: CASSPGRGTPTDTQYF
CDR3nt: TGTGCCAGCTCACCAGGGCGGGGGACACCCACAGATACGCAGTATTTT

abundance: .
v_gene: TRBV12-3/TRBV12-4
j_gene: TRBJ1-1
d_gene: .
CDR3aa: CASSLLNTEAFF
CDR3nt: TGTGCCAGCAGTTTACTCAACACTGAAGCTTTCTTT

abundance: .
v_gene: TRBV10-3
j_gene: TRBJ2-7
d_gene: .
CDR3aa: CAISGPGANEQYF
CDR3nt: TGTGCCATCAGTGGGCCCGGAGCCAACGAGCAGTACTTC

abundance: .
v_gene: TRBV28
j_gene: TRBJ2-7
d_gene: .
CDR3aa: CASGISGELKYF
CDR3nt: TGTGCCAGCGGTATTTCAGGGGAACTGAAGTACTTC

abundance: once
v_gene: TRBV7-2
j_gene: TRBJ1-2
d_gene: .
CDR3aa: CASRGTLNYGYTF
CDR3nt: TGTGCCAGCAGGGGGACACTTAACTATGGCTACACCTTC

abundance: .
v_gene: TRBV2
j_gene: TRBJ2-3
d_gene: TRBD2
CDR3aa: CASSGVAGSTDTQYF
CDR3nt: TGTGCCAGCAGTGGAGTAGCGGGTAGCACAGATACGCAGTATTTT

abundance: .
v_gene: TRBV2
j_gene: TRBJ2-1
d_gene: TRBD1
CDR3aa: CASRSKTGGYNEQFF
CDR3nt: TGTGCCAGCAGAAGCAAGACAGGGGGCTACAATGAGCAGTTCTTC

abundance: .
v_gene: TRBV2
j_gene: TRBJ1-5
d_gene: TRBD1
CDR3aa: CASSSRTGGAFGQPQHF
CDR3nt: TGTGCCAGCAGTTCGCGGACAGGGGGCGCTTTCGGTCAGCCCCAGCATTTT

abundance: .
v_gene: TRBV18
j_gene: TRBJ1-1
d_gene: .
CDR3aa: CASSPYFPRATEAFF
CDR3nt: TGTGCCAGCTCACCGTATTTTCCGAGGGCCACTGAAGCTTTCTTT

abundance: .
v_gene: TRBV9
j_gene: TRBJ2-3
d_gene: .
CDR3aa: CASSVVSTDTQYF
CDR3nt: TGTGCCAGCAGCGTAGTAAGCACAGATACGCAGTATTTT

abundance: few
v_gene: TRBV30
j_gene: TRBJ1-6
d_gene: TRBD1
CDR3aa: CAWNGRPDRGGSPLHF
CDR3nt: TGTGCCTGGAATGGACGCCCAGACAGGGGTGGTTCACCCCTCCACTTT

abundance: .
v_gene: TRBV7-8
j_gene: TRBJ2-3
d_gene: .
CDR3aa: CASSPLLFGASTDTQYF
CDR3nt: TGTGCCAGCAGCCCCCTCCTTTTTGGGGCTAGCACAGATACGCAGTATTTT

abundance: .
v_gene: TRBV3-1/TRBV3-2
j_gene: TRBJ2-2
d_gene: .
CDR3aa: CASSQNTLVGLFF
CDR3nt: TGTGCCAGCAGCCAAAACACCCTAGTGGGGCTGTTTTTT

abundance: .
v_gene: TRBV27
j_gene: TRBJ1-1
d_gene: TRBD1
CDR3aa: CASSRGTGLPNTEAFF
CDR3nt: TGTGCCAGCAGTCGCGGGACAGGGCTGCCGAACACTGAAGCTTTCTTT

abundance: .
v_gene: TRBV19
j_gene: TRBJ1-1
d_gene: .
CDR3aa: CASRMNREGTEAFF
CDR3nt: TGTGCCAGTAGAATGAACAGGGAGGGCACTGAAGCTTTCTTT

abundance: .
v_gene: TRBV11-2
j_gene: TRBJ2-4
d_gene: TRBD1
CDR3aa: CASSSDLEPVGTADIQYF
CDR3nt: TGTGCCAGCAGCTCAGACCTCGAACCAGTTGGGACAGCGGACATTCAGTACTTC

abundance: .
v_gene: TRBV7-8
j_gene: TRBJ1-3
d_gene: TRBD1
CDR3aa: CASRADRGVGNTIYF
CDR3nt: TGTGCCAGCAGAGCGGACAGGGGTGTTGGAAACACCATATATTTT

abundance: few
v_gene: TRBV7-9
j_gene: TRBJ1-1
d_gene: .
CDR3aa: CASKEGGGTEAFF
CDR3nt: TGTGCCAGCAAGGAGGGAGGAGGCACTGAAGCTTTCTTT

abundance: .
v_gene: TRBV6-6
j_gene: TRBJ2-7
d_gene: TRBD2
CDR3aa: CASTPRGLASYEQYF
CDR3nt: TGTGCCAGCACCCCCCGCGGACTAGCGTCATACGAGCAGTACTTC

abundance: .
v_gene: TRBV29-1
j_gene: TRBJ1-1
d_gene: TRBD1
CDR3aa: CSAKGQIQAFF
CDR3nt: TGCAGCGCTAAGGGACAGATCCAAGCTTTCTTT

abundance: .
v_gene: TRBV20-1
j_gene: TRBJ2-2
d_gene: .
CDR3aa: CSASPTSLNTGELFF
CDR3nt: TGCAGTGCTAGTCCAACTAGTCTTAACACCGGGGAGCTGTTTTTT

abundance: .
v_gene: TRBV7-2
j_gene: TRBJ2-1
d_gene: TRBD2
CDR3aa: CASSLTSGRGLGAYNEQFF
CDR3nt: TGTGCCAGCAGCTTGACCAGCGGGAGGGGATTAGGGGCCTACAATGAGCAGTTCTTC

abundance: .
v_gene: TRBV28
j_gene: TRBJ2-1
d_gene: .
CDR3aa: CAVPGGGSYNEQFF
CDR3nt: TGTGCCGTCCCCGGGGGCGGGAGCTACAATGAGCAGTTCTTC

abundance: .
v_gene: TRBV19
j_gene: TRBJ1-5
d_gene: .
CDR3aa: CASSAEHSNQPQHF
CDR3nt: TGTGCCAGTAGTGCGGAGCATAGCAATCAGCCCCAGCATTTT

abundance: .
v_gene: TRBV19
j_gene: TRBJ1-3
d_gene: .
CDR3aa: CASSAKRLSGNTIYF
CDR3nt: TGTGCCAGTAGTGCTAAGCGCTTAAGTGGAAACACCATATATTTT

abundance: .
v_gene: TRBV5-1
j_gene: TRBJ2-3
d_gene: .
CDR3aa: CASSLVPSLVDTQYF
CDR3nt: TGCGCCAGCAGCTTGGTTCCTAGCCTCGTCGATACGCAGTATTTT

abundance: .
v_gene: TRBV4-2
j_gene: TRBJ1-2
d_gene: .
CDR3aa: CASSQEIRAGAYGYTF
CDR3nt: TGTGCCAGCAGCCAAGAAATTAGAGCAGGGGCGTATGGCTACACCTTC

abundance: .
v_gene: TRBV10-1
j_gene: TRBJ2-3
d_gene: TRBD1
CDR3aa: CASSDGQGPDTQYF
CDR3nt: TGCGCCAGCAGTGATGGACAGGGACCAGATACGCAGTATTTT

abundance: .
v_gene: TRBV15
j_gene: TRBJ2-2
d_gene: .
CDR3aa: CATSRDPPGPNTGELFF
CDR3nt: TGTGCCACCAGCAGAGACCCGCCTGGGCCGAACACCGGGGAGCTGTTTTTT

abundance: .
v_gene: TRBV19
j_gene: TRBJ2-1
d_gene: .
CDR3aa: CASSREGQPYNEQFF
CDR3nt: TGTGCCAGTAGTCGCGAAGGACAGCCGTACAATGAGCAGTTCTTC

abundance: .
v_gene: TRBV29-1
j_gene: TRBJ1-2
d_gene: .
CDR3aa: CSVNGQFNYGYTF
CDR3nt: TGCAGCGTTAACGGACAGTTCAACTATGGCTACACCTTC

abundance: once
v_gene: TRBV3-1/TRBV3-2
j_gene: TRBJ2-2
d_gene: TRBD2
CDR3aa: CASSQDRLAGGRRVGELFF
CDR3nt: TGTGCCAGCAGCCAAGATCGGCTAGCGGGAGGTAGGCGGGTCGGGGAGCTGTTTTTT

abundance: .
v_gene: TRBV7-2
j_gene: TRBJ1-5
d_gene: .
CDR3aa: CASSLEGAQPQHF
CDR3nt: TGTGCCAGCAGCTTAGAGGGAGCTCAGCCCCAGCATTTT

abundance: .
v_gene: TRBV6-5
j_gene: TRBJ1-2
d_gene: .
CDR3aa: CASSFRQLANYGYTF
CDR3nt: TGTGCCAGCAGTTTTCGACAGTTAGCTAACTATGGCTACACCTTC

abundance: once
v_gene: TRBV19
j_gene: TRBJ2-3
d_gene: .
CDR3aa: CASSPPTGGGSGTQYF
CDR3nt: TGTGCCAGTAGTCCACCAACGGGGGGCGGATCGGGGACGCAGTATTTT

abundance: few
v_gene: TRBV6-1
j_gene: TRBJ1-6
d_gene: TRBD1
CDR3aa: CASRRTGGSPLHF
CDR3nt: TGTGCCAGCAGAAGGACAGGTGGATCACCCCTCCACTTT

abundance: .
v_gene: TRBV28
j_gene: TRBJ2-7
d_gene: .
CDR3aa: CASSPIRDTDSYEQYF
CDR3nt: TGTGCCAGCAGTCCGATACGGGACACCGACTCCTACGAGCAGTACTTC

abundance: .
v_gene: TRBV2
j_gene: TRBJ1-2
d_gene: .
CDR3aa: CASSERPNPRSHGYTF
CDR3nt: TGTGCCAGCAGTGAACGGCCGAACCCCCGGAGCCATGGCTACACCTTC

abundance: once
v_gene: TRBV3-1/TRBV3-2
j_gene: TRBJ2-7
d_gene: .
CDR3aa: CASSQDPSSYYEQYF
CDR3nt: TGTGCCAGCAGCCAAGATCCATCCTCCTACTACGAGCAGTACTTC

abundance: .
v_gene: TRBV7-2
j_gene: TRBJ1-1
d_gene: .
CDR3aa: CASSPHAGSNTEAFF
CDR3nt: TGTGCCAGCAGCCCTCACGCGGGGAGCAACACTGAAGCTTTCTTT

abundance: .
v_gene: TRBV28
j_gene: TRBJ1-2
d_gene: .
CDR3aa: CASRPQGYGYTF
CDR3nt: TGTGCCAGCAGACCTCAGGGGTATGGCTACACCTTC

abundance: few
v_gene: TRBV7-7
j_gene: TRBJ2-7
d_gene: TRBD1
CDR3aa: CASSESRDRGPYSYEQYF
CDR3nt: TGTGCTAGCAGCGAGTCCCGGGACAGGGGGCCCTATTCCTACGAGCAGTACTTC

abundance: .
v_gene: TRBV5-1
j_gene: TRBJ2-7
d_gene: .
CDR3aa: CASSLGGRGHQYF
CDR3nt: TGCGCCAGCAGCTTGGGAGGCAGGGGTCATCAGTACTTC

abundance: .
v_gene: TRBV29-1
j_gene: TRBJ1-1
d_gene: .
CDR3aa: CSVHAGAEAFF
CDR3nt: TGCAGCGTTCATGCCGGGGCTGAAGCTTTCTTT

abundance: .
v_gene: TRBV27
j_gene: TRBJ2-6
d_gene: TRBD1
CDR3aa: CASSFKTGANVANVLTF
CDR3nt: TGTGCCAGCAGTTTTAAGACAGGGGCTAACGTGGCCAACGTCCTGACTTTC